The T cell receptor beta chain described here comes from a study of T cell responses to AZD1222 COVID-19 vaccine. Findings and limits, study-wide: The study sampled repertoires only after the peak T cell response. Nearly half of spike-specific TCRs reportedly go after variant regions that carry no mutations. At baseline, just a handful of AZD1222 recipients tested seropositive.

CDR1 and CDR2 from the germline V gene are SGHRS and YFSETQ. The CDR3 is made up of 17 amino acids. V was trimmed by 4 bases and J by 0 bases, leaving 14 bases between them. The data were produced by immunoSEQ multiplex PCR, yet TCRdb's version contains in-frame clones alone and is incomplete. This table has some 120,000 clones, 70% to 90% appearing once. This clone was observed a few times. Its target is not known. This specimen was peripheral blood, taken on day 0 of AZD1222 vaccination. This TCR was recovered from an adult in good health. The chain carries TRBV5-1 and TRBJ1-6, with D possibly being TRBD1 (6 bases). The CDR3 protein is CASSRQEISSYNSPLHF. The CDR3 nucleotides are TGCGCCAGCAGCCGACAGGAGATAAGCTCCTATAATTCACCCCTCCACTTT.